This TCR beta chain comes out of a study of blood T cell repertoires in COVID-19. The wider study: Italy, Spain and the United States were the sources of the convalescent and acute COVID-19 samples. T cells, B-cell-depleted T cells, or PBMCs supplied cDNA or gDNA.

Sequencing was performed with immunoSEQ multiplex PCR; in TCRdb, only in-frame clones are kept and a portion is missing. The table has around 300,000 clones, around 85% seen once; the top ten hold about 2.5%. Recruits, aged about 18 to 90 years, lived in some 25 US areas. Two negative PCRs, clearance, or symptom resolution characterized the recovered Cohort 3 donors. This clonotype originated in a woman aged 45-60 years who had recovered from COVID-19. The sample consisted of PBMCs or T cells enriched from blood (not recorded which).

CDR3 sequence (DNA): TGTGCCAGCCGTCGCGGACTAACTAATGAAAAACTGTTTTTT. Translation gives CASRRGLTNEKLFF. The rearrangement uses TRBV6-5 and TRBJ1-4; D is ambiguous. Germline assignment: CDR1 MNHEY and CDR2 SVGAGI. V was pared by 8 bases and J by 1 base, with 11 bases between. The CDR3 has 14 amino acids.